These 11 T cell receptor beta chains share one sample of origin, sequenced in a study of control samples from healthy donors and cancer patients (dated by TCRdb to about 2020). The library was built by means of the immunoSEQ multiplex PCR assay. TCRdb took over this immuneACCESS table, retaining in-frame rearrangements with V and J assigned. Such tables are incomplete; in checked studies, under half of the missing clones stem from an unresolved V gene, and the remainder is unexplained. The sample includes tens of thousands of clones, with roughly nine tenths observed a single time. The leading ten clones occupy more than 13% of the sample. What was sequenced was PBMCs. The receptor source for this set is a man between 60 and 70 years old with head and neck cancer.

The rearrangement joins TRBV19 to TRBJ2-7; maybe TRBD1 (6 bases). With 3 bases removed from V and 6 bases from J, the gap between germline ends came to 15 bases. Germline values: CDR1 LNHDA, CDR2 SQIVND (reference sequence). The CDR3 runs to 14 residues. CDR3 amino acids: CASSISYDRREQYF. In DNA form, the CDR3 reads TGTGCCAGTAGTATTTCATACGACAGGCGCGAGCAGTACTTC.

This clone has just one count. The chain has TRBV6-6 and TRBJ1-1; D gene ambiguous. The germline V and J ends were trimmed by 2 bases and 1 base, with 8 bases remaining between them. CDR1 MNHNY and CDR2 SVGAGI come from the germline V gene (reference sequence). The CDR3 length is 14 residues. The CDR3 spells CASSYGGENTEAFF. The CDR3 DNA sequence: TGTGCCAGCAGTTACGGCGGGGAGAACACTGAAGCTTTCTTT.

This clone came up once. This rearrangement joins TRBV9 to TRBJ2-1; possible D gene TRBD1, 6 bases. Germline V lookup: CDR1 SGDLS, CDR2 YYNGEE. The CDR3 totals 14 residues. Trimming removed 4 bases from V and 2 bases from J, with 10 bases in between. The CDR3 coding sequence is TGTGCCAGCAGCCCCCGGACAGCCTACAATGAGCAGTTCTTC. As protein: CASSPRTAYNEQFF.

This rearrangement joins TRBV25-1 to TRBJ2-3; the match to TRBD2 covers 8 bases. Losses at the gene ends were 5 bases for V and 3 bases for J; bases not matched to a gene: 7. Germline CDR1 reads MGHDK; CDR2 reads SYGVNS. This CDR3 contains 15 residues. This chain's CDR3 is CASSLSSGKTDTQYF. CDR3 sequence (DNA): TGTGCCAGCAGTCTAAGTAGCGGGAAAACAGATACGCAGTATTTT.

This clone has more than one count but fewer than ten. The chain links TRBV30 to TRBJ1-4; 7 bases match TRBD1. The CDR3 spans 14 residues. Germline values: CDR1 GTSNPN, CDR2 SVGIG (reference sequence). V trimming: 2 bases; J trimming: 8 bases; junction bases outside the gene matches: 8. The CDR3 sequence: CAWSSAGGREKLFF. DNA for the CDR3: TGTGCCTGGAGTTCTGCAGGGGGTCGAGAAAAACTGTTTTTT.

A single count supports this clone. The chain combines TRBV4-2 with TRBJ1-1; tentative D call: TRBD1 (5 bases). CDR1 is LGHNA, CDR2 YNFKEQ, per germline. Trimming removed 0 bases at V and 10 bases at J, with 15 bases between. There are 14 residues in the CDR3. The chain's CDR3 is CASSQEGQGFGAFF. In DNA form, the CDR3 reads TGTGCCAGCAGCCAAGAGGGCCAGGGTTTCGGAGCTTTCTTT.

V gene TRBV6-2 or TRBV6-3 combines with J gene TRBJ1-5, with a possible D match to TRBD1 (6 bases). Looked up from germline, CDR1 is MNHEY and CDR2 is SVGEGT. V was trimmed by 2 bases and J by 9 bases, leaving 17 bases between them. The CDR3 spans 15 residues. The CDR3 reads CASSYIRQAPGPQHF. CDR3 DNA: TGTGCCAGCAGTTACATCCGACAGGCCCCGGGGCCCCAGCATTTT.

V is TRBV20-1 and J is TRBJ2-7, with D possibly being TRBD1 (6 bases). Looked up from germline, CDR1 is DFQATT and CDR2 is SNEGSKA (reference sequence). CDR3 length: 15 amino acids. V was clipped by 3 bases and J by 3 bases, with 18 bases between them. CDR3 bases: TGCAGTGCTAGTTCAGGGGCAGTAGGGCTCTACGAGCAGTACTTC. Translated, it gives CSASSGAVGLYEQYF.

This chain links TRBV27 with TRBJ1-6; D gene uncertain. Germline V gene lookup returns CDR1 MNHEY and CDR2 SMNVEV (reference sequence). V lost 5 bases, J lost 0 bases, and 14 bases lay in between. CDR3 size: 17 residues. In nucleotides, the CDR3 is TGTGCCAGCAGTGCATTAGCTGTCAGCTCCTATAATTCACCCCTCCACTTT. Residues: CASSALAVSSYNSPLHF.

The chain recombines TRBV29-1 with TRBJ2-1, with 7 positions matching TRBD1. This CDR3 region has 11 residues. With V trimmed by 7 bases and J by 8 bases, 5 bases remained unmatched. Germline loops: CDR1 SQVTM, CDR2 ANQGSEA. DNA for the CDR3: TGCAGCGACCTACAGGGGTATGAGCAGTTCTTC. This translates into CSDLQGYEQFF.

The chain is built from TRBV7-8 and TRBJ2-2; D is undetermined. Germline lookup yields CDR1 SGHVS and CDR2 FQNEAQ. Between the trimmed V and J ends, which lost 2 bases and 2 bases, there was a span of 9 bases. This CDR3 is 15 amino acids long. As DNA, the CDR3 is TGTGCCAGCAGCTTATGGGCGACCAACACCGGGGAGCTGTTTTTT. Amino acids: CASSLWATNTGELFF.